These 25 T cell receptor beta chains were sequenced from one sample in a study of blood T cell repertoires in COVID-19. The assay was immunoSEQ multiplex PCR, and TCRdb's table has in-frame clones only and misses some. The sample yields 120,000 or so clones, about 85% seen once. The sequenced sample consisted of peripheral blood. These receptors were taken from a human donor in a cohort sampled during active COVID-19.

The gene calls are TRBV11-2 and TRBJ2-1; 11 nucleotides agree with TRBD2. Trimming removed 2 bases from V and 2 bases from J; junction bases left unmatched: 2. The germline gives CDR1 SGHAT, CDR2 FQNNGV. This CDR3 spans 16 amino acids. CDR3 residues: CASSLRLAGTYNEQFF. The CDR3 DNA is TGTGCCAGCAGCTTAAGACTAGCGGGGACCTACAATGAGCAGTTCTTC. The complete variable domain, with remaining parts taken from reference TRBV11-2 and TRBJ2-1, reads EAGVAQSPRYKIIEKRQSVAFWCNPISGHATLYWYQQILGQGPKLLIQFQNNGVVDDSQLPKDRFSAERLKGVDSTLKIQPAKLEDSAVYLCASSLRLAGTYNEQFFGPGTRLTVL.

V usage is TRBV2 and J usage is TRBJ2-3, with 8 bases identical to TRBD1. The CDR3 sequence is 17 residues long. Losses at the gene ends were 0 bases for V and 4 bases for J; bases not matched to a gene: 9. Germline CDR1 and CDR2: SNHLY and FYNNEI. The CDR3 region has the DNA TGTGCCAGCAGTGAAGCTACTCCCAGGGGGCAAGCAGATACGCAGTATTTT. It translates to CASSEATPRGQADTQYF.

The DNA for the CDR3 is TGCGCCAGCAGCGGTTCTGCCACCGGGGAGCTGTTTTTT. Encoded protein: CASSGSATGELFF. The chain joins TRBV10-1 to TRBJ2-2; D is unresolved. Germline CDR1 and CDR2: WNHNN and SYGVQD (reference sequence). The CDR3 runs 13 residues. V shed 6 bases and J shed 4 bases, with 9 bases lying between them.

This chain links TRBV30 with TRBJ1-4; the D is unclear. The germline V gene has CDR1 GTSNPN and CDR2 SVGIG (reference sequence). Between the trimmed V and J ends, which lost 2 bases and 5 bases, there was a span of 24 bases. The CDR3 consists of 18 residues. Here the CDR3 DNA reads TGTGCCTGGAGTCCTCGGCTAGATCGGTATGAACGGAATGAAAAACTGTTTTTT. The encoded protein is CAWSPRLDRYERNEKLFF.

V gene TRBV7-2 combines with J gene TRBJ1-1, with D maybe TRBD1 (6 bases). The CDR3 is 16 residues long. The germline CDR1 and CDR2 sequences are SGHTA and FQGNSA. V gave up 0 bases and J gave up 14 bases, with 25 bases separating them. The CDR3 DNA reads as TGTGCCAGCAGCTTAGCGCAGGACAGAGCACCGTGGATGTGGTTCTTT. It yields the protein CASSLAQDRAPWMWFF.

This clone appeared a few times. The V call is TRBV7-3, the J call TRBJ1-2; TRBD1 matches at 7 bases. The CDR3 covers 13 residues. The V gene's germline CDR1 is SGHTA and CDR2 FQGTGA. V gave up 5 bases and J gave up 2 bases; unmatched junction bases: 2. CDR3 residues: CASSPTGNYGYTF. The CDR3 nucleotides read TGTGCCAGCAGCCCGACAGGGAACTATGGCTACACCTTC.

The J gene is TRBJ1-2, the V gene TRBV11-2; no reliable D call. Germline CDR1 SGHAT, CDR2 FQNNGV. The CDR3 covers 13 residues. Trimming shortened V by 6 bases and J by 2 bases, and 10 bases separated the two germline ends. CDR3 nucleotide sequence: TGTGCCAGCAGATCGACTGGAAACTATGGCTACACCTTC. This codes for CASRSTGNYGYTF.

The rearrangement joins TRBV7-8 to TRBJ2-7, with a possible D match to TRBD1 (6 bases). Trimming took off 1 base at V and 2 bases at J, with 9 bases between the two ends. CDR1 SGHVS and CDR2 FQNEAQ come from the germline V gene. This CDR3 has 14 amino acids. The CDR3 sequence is CASSLEDSAYEQYF. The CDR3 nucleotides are TGTGCCAGCAGCTTAGAGGACAGCGCCTACGAGCAGTACTTC.

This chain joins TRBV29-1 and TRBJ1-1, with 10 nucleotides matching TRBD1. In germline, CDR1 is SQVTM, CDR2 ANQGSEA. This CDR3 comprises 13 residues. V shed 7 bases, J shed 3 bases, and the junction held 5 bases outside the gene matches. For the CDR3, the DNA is TGCAGCGAAATGGGACAGGGGTACACTGAAGCTTTCTTT. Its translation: CSEMGQGYTEAFF.

In DNA, the CDR3 is TGTGCCATCAGGGAGGCAGGGGGCTTTGATGGCTACACCTTC. It encodes CAIREAGGFDGYTF. The chain employs TRBV10-3 and TRBJ1-2; TRBD1 matches at 8 bases. In germline, CDR1 is ENHRY, CDR2 SYGVKD. CDR3 length: 14 amino acids. Trimming at V came to 6 bases and at J to 6 bases, leaving 9 bases not matched to a gene.

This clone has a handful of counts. The CDR3 sequence: CASSEDSPGTEAFF. The CDR3 coding sequence is TGCGCCAGCAGTGAGGACAGCCCTGGGACTGAAGCTTTCTTT. The chain couples TRBV10-1 to TRBJ1-1; D possibly corresponds to TRBD1 (5 bases). Looked up from germline, CDR1 is WNHNN and CDR2 is SYGVQD (reference sequence). V was cut by 2 bases and J by 5 bases, with 12 bases left in between. There are 14 residues in the CDR3.

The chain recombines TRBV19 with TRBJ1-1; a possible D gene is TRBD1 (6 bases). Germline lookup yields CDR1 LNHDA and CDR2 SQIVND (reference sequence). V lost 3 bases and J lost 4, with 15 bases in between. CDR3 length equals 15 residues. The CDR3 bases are TGTGCCAGTAGTATGGGCAGGGGTCTAGGCACTGAAGCTTTCTTT. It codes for CASSMGRGLGTEAFF.

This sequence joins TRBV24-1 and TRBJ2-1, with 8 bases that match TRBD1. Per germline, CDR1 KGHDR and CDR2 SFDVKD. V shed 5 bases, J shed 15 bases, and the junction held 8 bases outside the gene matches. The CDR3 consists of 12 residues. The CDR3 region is CATSGNTGGVFF. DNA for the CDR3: TGTGCCACCAGTGGCAATACAGGGGGTGTGTTCTTC.

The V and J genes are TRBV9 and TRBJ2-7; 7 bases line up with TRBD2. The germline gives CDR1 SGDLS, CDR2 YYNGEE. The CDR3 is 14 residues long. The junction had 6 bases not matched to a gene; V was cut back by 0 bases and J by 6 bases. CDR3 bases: TGTGCCAGCAGCGTAGGTACTAGCGCCCTCGAGCAGTACTTC. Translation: CASSVGTSALEQYF.

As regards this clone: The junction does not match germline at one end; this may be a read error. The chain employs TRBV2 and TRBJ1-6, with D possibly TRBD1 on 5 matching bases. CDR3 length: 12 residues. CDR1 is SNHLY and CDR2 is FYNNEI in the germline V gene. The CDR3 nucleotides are TGCATAGCCCAGGGTAATAATTCACCCCTCCACTTT. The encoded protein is CIAQGNNSPLHF.

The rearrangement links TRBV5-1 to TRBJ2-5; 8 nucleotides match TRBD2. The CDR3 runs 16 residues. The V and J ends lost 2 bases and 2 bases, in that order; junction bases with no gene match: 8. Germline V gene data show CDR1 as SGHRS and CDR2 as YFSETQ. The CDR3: CASSFELAGIQETQYF. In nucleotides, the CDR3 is TGCGCCAGCAGCTTCGAGCTAGCGGGTATTCAAGAGACCCAGTACTTC.

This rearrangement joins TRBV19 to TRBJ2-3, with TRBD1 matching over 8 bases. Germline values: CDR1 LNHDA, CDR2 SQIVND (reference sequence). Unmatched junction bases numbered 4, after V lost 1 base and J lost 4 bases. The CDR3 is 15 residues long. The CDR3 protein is CASSIADRGADTQYF. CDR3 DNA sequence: TGTGCCAGTAGTATAGCCGACAGGGGTGCAGATACGCAGTATTTT.

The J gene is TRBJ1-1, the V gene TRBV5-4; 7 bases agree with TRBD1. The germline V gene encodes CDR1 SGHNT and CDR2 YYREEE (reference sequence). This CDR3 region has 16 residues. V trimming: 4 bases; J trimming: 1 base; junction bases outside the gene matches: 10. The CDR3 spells CASSKTGLVENTEAFF. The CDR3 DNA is TGTGCCAGCAGCAAGACAGGGTTAGTTGAGAACACTGAAGCTTTCTTT.

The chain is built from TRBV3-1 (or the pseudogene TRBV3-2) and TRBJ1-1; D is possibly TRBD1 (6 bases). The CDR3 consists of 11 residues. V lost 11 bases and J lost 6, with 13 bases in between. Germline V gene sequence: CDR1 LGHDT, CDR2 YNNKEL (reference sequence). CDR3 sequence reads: CACLRGSEAFF. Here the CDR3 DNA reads TGTGCCTGCCTTAGGGGGTCTGAAGCTTTCTTT.

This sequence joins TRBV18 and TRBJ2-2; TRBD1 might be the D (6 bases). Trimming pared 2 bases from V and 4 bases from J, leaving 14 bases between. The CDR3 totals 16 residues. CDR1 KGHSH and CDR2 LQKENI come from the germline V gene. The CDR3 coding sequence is TGTGCCAGCTCACCATTAGGGGGTGCGAGCACCGGGGAGCTGTTTTTT. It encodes CASSPLGGASTGELFF.

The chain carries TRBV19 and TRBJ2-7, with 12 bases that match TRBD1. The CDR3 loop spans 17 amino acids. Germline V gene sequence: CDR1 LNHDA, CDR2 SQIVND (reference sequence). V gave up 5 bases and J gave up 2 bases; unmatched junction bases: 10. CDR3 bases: TGTGCCAGTAGTCCGGGACAGGGGGCCCCGCCTACCTACGAGCAGTACTTC. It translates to CASSPGQGAPPTYEQYF.

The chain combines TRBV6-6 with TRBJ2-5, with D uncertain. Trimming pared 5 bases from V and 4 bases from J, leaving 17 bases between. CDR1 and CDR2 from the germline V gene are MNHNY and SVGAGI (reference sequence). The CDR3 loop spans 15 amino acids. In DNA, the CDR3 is TGTGCCAGCAGTCCTGATTTCTCGGTCGGAGAGACCCAGTACTTC. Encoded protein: CASSPDFSVGETQYF.

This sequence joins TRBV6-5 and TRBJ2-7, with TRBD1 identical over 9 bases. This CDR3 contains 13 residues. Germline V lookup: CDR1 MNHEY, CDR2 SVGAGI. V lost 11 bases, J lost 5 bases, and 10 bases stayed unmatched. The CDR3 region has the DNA TGTGCCGGAGGGACAGGGAATTCGGACGAGCAGTACTTC. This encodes CAGGTGNSDEQYF.

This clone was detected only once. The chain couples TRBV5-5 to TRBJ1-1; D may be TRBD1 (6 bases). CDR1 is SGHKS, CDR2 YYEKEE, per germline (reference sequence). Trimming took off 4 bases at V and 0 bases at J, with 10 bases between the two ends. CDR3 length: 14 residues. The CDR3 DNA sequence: TGTGCCAGCAGCCACCCAGGGGTGAACACTGAAGCTTTCTTT. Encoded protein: CASSHPGVNTEAFF.

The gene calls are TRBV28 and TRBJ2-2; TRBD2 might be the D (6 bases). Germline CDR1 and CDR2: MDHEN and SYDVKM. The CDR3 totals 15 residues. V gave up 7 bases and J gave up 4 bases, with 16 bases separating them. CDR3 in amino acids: CASIVSTGGTGELFF. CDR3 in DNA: TGTGCCAGCATTGTTAGCACCGGGGGCACCGGGGAGCTGTTTTTT.